This T cell receptor (beta chain) is drawn from a study of T cells in women clearing cervical HPV infection. Turning to the study itself: Control women cleared a single incident HPV16 infection within 12 months. Case blood drawn at lesion detection; control blood after infection cleared. HLA type could not be excluded as a confounder.

Libraries were prepared by immunoSEQ multiplex PCR; TCRdb keeps only in-frame clonotypes and omits some of them. The sample includes tens of thousands of clones. With regard to this clone: Read coverage stops 3 residues before the CDR3 terminus; the germline J gene supplies the remainder.

The CDR3 spans 17 residues. Losses at the gene ends were 6 bases for V and 0 bases for J; bases not matched to a gene: 10. The germline gives CDR1 KGHSH, CDR2 LQKENI. All donors had a single incident cervical HPV16 infection, not prevalent. The receptor's source is a woman aged 18 to 75 with a cervical HPV16 infection that either progressed to CIN3+ or cleared (not recorded which). The specimen sequenced was blood buffy coat. The V and J genes are TRBV18 and TRBJ2-3; 9 bases align to TRBD2. The CDR3 loop reads CASSRQSGGHSTDTQYF. The CDR3 DNA, read in part, is TGTGCCAGCTCTCGCCAAAGCGGGGGGCACAGCACAGATACG.